This T cell receptor (beta chain) is drawn from a study of cytomegalovirus exposure and HLA in healthy donors. General observations from the study: Later on, an analysis tied about 17,000 TCR beta sequences to HLA alleles at 0.05 false discovery rate. Sequencing likely caused a cluster of highly shared sequence variants. The study dropped some indistinguishable V segments, TRBV6-2 and TRBV6-3 among them.

60 Vbeta and 13 Jbeta primers were used in PCR. TCRdb's copy holds only in-frame clones and misses some; the assay was immunoSEQ multiplex PCR. Of more than 200,000 clones in the sample, around 80% were seen once. CDR3 length: 14 amino acids. Per germline, CDR1 MNHNS and CDR2 SASEGT. Trimming removed 2 bases at V and 6 bases at J, with 8 bases between. This clone has just a few counts. Its antigen is currently unknown. Source material: PBMCs. This TCR came from a girl aged 2-10 years in good health and CMV-seronegative. This chain uses TRBV6-1 with TRBJ1-6, with D hard to call. The DNA for the CDR3 is TGTGCCAGCAGTGAAATTTTGAGTAATTCACCCCTCCACTTT. Amino acids: CASSEILSNSPLHF.